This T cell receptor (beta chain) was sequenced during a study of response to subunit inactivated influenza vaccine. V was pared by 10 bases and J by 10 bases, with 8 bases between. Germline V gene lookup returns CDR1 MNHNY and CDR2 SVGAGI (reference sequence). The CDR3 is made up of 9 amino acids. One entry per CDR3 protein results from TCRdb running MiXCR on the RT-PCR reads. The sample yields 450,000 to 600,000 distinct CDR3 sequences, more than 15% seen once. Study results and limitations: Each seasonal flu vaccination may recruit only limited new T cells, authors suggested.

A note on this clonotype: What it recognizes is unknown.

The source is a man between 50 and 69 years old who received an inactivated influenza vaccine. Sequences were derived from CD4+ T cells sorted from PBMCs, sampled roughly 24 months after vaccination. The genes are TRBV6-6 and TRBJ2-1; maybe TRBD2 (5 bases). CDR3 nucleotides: TGTGCCACCTCGGGAGAGCAGTTCTTC. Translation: CATSGEQFF.